This record concerns one T cell receptor beta chain sequence. This record belongs to a study of blood T cell repertoires in COVID-19. Study background: Whether acute or convalescent, the COVID-19 samples came from the United States, Italy and Spain. From T cells, B-cell-depleted T cells, or PBMCs came the material, which was cDNA or gDNA.

In the source study's methods: Amplified reference gene primers provided the basis for estimating nucleated cell counts. Generated by immunoSEQ multiplex PCR, the TCRdb table keeps only in-frame clones and is missing some. That table furnishes V, J and clone size, whereas the DNA furnished D and trimming. The sample records 300,000 to 400,000 clones, around 87% being singletons. With V trimmed by 7 bases and J by 5 bases, 4 bases remained unmatched. Per germline, CDR1 SNHLY and CDR2 FYNNEI. CDR3 length equals 13 residues. The Seattle patients, enrolled during active infection, were followed longitudinally.

The sample consisted of peripheral blood. The TCR originated in a woman aged 60-75 years with COVID-19, enrolled during active disease. The J gene is TRBJ2-5, the V gene TRBV2; TRBD2 matches at 10 bases. The CDR3 sequence is CASTLGLAETQYF. In nucleotides, the CDR3 is TGTGCCAGCACCCTGGGACTAGCGGAGACCCAGTACTTC. The full variable domain, rest sourced from reference TRBV2 and TRBJ2-5, is EPEVTQTPSHQVTQMGQEVILRCVPISNHLYFYWYRQILGQKVEFLVSFYNNEISEKSEIFDDQFSVERPDGSNFTLKIRSTKLEDSAMYFCASTLGLAETQYFGPGTRLLVL.